This T cell receptor (beta chain) was identified during a study of T cell clonotyping in hematopoietic cell transplantation. CDR3 length: 16 amino acids. Germline values: CDR1 SGHRS, CDR2 YFSETQ. V was trimmed by 1 base and J by 0 bases, leaving 10 bases between them. The method was immunoSEQ multiplex PCR; TCRdb's version includes in-frame clones alone and lacks a portion of them. The data contain approximately 30,000 clones, approximately 94% of them singletons. The sequenced sample consisted of peripheral blood mononuclear cells. This sequence joins TRBV5-1 and TRBJ1-4; D gene unclear. This sequence was found in a man aged 45-60 years in good health. Some clones in this sample may be carry-over from other donors' samples. The CDR3 region is CASSLLAASTNEKLFF. Written as DNA, the CDR3 is TGCGCCAGCAGCTTGCTAGCGGCTTCAACTAATGAAAAACTGTTTTTT.